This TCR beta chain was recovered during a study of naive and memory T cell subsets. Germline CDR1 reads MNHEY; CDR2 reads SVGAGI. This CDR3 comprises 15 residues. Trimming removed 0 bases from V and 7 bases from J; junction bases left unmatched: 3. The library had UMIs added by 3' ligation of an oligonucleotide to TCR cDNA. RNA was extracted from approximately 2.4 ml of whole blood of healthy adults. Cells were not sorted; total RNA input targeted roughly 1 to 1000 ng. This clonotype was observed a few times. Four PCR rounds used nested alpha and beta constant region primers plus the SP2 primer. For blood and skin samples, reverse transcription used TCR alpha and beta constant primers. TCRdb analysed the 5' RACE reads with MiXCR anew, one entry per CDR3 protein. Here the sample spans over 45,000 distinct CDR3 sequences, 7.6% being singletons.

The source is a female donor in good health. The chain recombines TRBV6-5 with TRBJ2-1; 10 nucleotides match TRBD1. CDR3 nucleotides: TGTGCCAGCAGTTACTCGCGGACAGGGGGAAATGAGCAGTTCTTC. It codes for CASSYSRTGGNEQFF.